The rows below give T cell receptor beta chains drawn from one sample of a study of OX40 agonist ivuxolimab in advanced cancers. The method was immunoSEQ multiplex PCR; TCRdb's version includes in-frame clones alone and lacks a portion of them. The repertoire holds about 47,000 clones, with approximately 90% as singletons. Sequencing was performed on CD4+ or CD8+ T cells sorted from blood, taken in a trial of the OX40 agonist ivuxolimab. The source is an adult with an advanced solid tumor such as melanoma, head and neck, liver or kidney cancer. The CDR3 runs from the conserved cysteine through the conserved F or W. Each record gives: CDR3 DNA, CDR3 protein, clone size, V gene, D gene, J gene. The D gene is left open where the match is weak. Size values are once, few and many counts, or a class for expanded clones, and some rows have none.

TGTGCCAGCAGCTATCCCCCCCGGGGAAGCACAGATACGCAGTATTTT CASSYPPRGSTDTQYF . TRBV7-2 . TRBJ2-3
TGTGCCAGCAGCCCCACCCCGGAACAGGGGTTTATCAATGAGCAGTTCTTC CASSPTPEQGFINEQFF . TRBV9 TRBD1 TRBJ2-1
TGTGCCTGGACCGTAGGACCAGGGAGCTCCTACGAGCAGTACTTC CAWTVGPGSSYEQYF . TRBV30 . TRBJ2-7
TGTGCCAGCAGCCTGGACAGGAGGTACGAGCAGTACTTC CASSLDRRYEQYF . TRBV5-4 TRBD1 TRBJ2-7
TGTGCCAGCAGTCCTCTGCAGCCTGTGAACACTGAAGCTTTCTTT CASSPLQPVNTEAFF . TRBV27 . TRBJ1-1
TGCGCCAGCAGTCCCGGACTAGCGGGGGCCTCCTACGAGCAGTACTTC CASSPGLAGASYEQYF once TRBV10-1 TRBD2 TRBJ2-7
TGTGCCAGTAGTATAACCTCGGGAGACACTGAAGCTTTCTTT CASSITSGDTEAFF medium-sized TRBV19 . TRBJ1-1
TGTGCCATCAGTGGCCGGGACAGGGGCTACGAGCAGTACTTC CAISGRDRGYEQYF . TRBV10-3 TRBD1 TRBJ2-7
TGCGCCAGCAGCCAAGATTGGGCTGACGAGCAGTACTTC CASSQDWADEQYF . TRBV4-1 . TRBJ2-7
TGTGCCAGTAGTATAGGCTACGAGCAGTACTTC CASSIGYEQYF . TRBV19 . TRBJ2-7
TGTGCCAGCAGTGAAAGGACAGAATGGACTGAAGCTTTCTTT CASSERTEWTEAFF . TRBV6-1 . TRBJ1-1
TGTGCCAGCAGCTTAGCTGCGGTTGAATTT CASSLAAVEF . TRBV7-9 . TRBJ1-1
TGTGCCTCCCTCGCGGGCTACGAGCAGTACTTC CASLAGYEQYF . TRBV6-5 . TRBJ2-7
TGTGCCAGCAGTTGGGGGGCCAGGTCACCCCTCCACTTT CASSWGARSPLHF . TRBV6-6 . TRBJ1-6
TGTGCCAGCAGCTCGGGACTGACGACCGGGGAGCTGTTTTTT CASSSGLTTGELFF . TRBV7-9 . TRBJ2-2
TGTGCCAGCAGCTCAGAGGTAGAGACAGGAACCTACGAGCAGTACTTC CASSSEVETGTYEQYF . TRBV7-2 . TRBJ2-7
TGCAGCGTTGGAGGCAGGGGCTACTATGGCTACACCTTC CSVGGRGYYGYTF once TRBV29-1 . TRBJ1-2
TGTGCCTGGAGTGACAGGGACAATGAGCAGTTCTTC CAWSDRDNEQFF . TRBV30 . TRBJ2-1
TGTGCCAGTAGTATAGACGGGACTGCTACTTCCTCCTACGAGCAGTACTTC CASSIDGTATSSYEQYF once TRBV19 . TRBJ2-7
TGTGCCAGCAGTTTATATGGGACAGCAGCCTACGAGCAGTACTTC CASSLYGTAAYEQYF once TRBV27 TRBD1 TRBJ2-7
TGTGCCATCAGTGAGTCGGTCACCGGAGCTAGCCCCGCAGATACGCAGTATTTT CAISESVTGASPADTQYF . TRBV10-3 . TRBJ2-3